The 10 T cell receptor beta chains listed next were all sequenced from one sample in a study of early T cells in non-severe SARS-CoV-2 infection. TCRdb analysed the 5' RACE reads with MiXCR anew, one entry per CDR3 protein. The sample lists about 44,000 distinct CDR3 sequences, about a quarter occurring once. Sequenced here: whole blood, sampled at baseline. The origin of the receptors is an adult who was a healthcare worker with PCR-confirmed SARS-CoV-2 infection or an uninfected control (not recorded which).

The chain has TRBV27 and TRBJ2-7; TRBD1 might be the D (6 bases). CDR3 size: 16 residues. Trimming left V 0 bases short and J 2 bases short, with 14 bases between. The germline gives CDR1 MNHEY, CDR2 SMNVEV (reference sequence). Here the CDR3 DNA reads TGTGCCAGCAGTTTATCTTTAGGGACAAAGACCTACGAGCAGTACTTC. This codes for CASSLSLGTKTYEQYF.

The gene calls are TRBV7-9 and TRBJ1-2; no reliable D call. V was trimmed by 1 base and J by 4 bases, leaving 10 bases between them. This CDR3 spans 14 amino acids. From germline, CDR1 is SEHNR and CDR2 FQNEAQ (reference sequence). The CDR3 region has the DNA TGTGCCAGCAGCTTAGTTGACGGCTTCTATGGCTACACCTTC. Its protein product is CASSLVDGFYGYTF.

The chain links TRBV7-9 to TRBJ1-6; D call uncertain. The CDR3 runs 14 residues. Trimming took off 1 base at V and 7 bases at J, with 8 bases between the two ends. Per the germline V gene, CDR1 is SEHNR and CDR2 is FQNEAQ (reference sequence). CDR3 bases: TGTGCCAGCAGCTTAGGACAAATAAATTCACCCCTCCACTTT. Its translation: CASSLGQINSPLHF. Looking up the rest from reference TRBV7-9 and TRBJ1-6 gives the full variable domain: DTGVSQNPRHKITKRGQNVTFRCDPISEHNRLYWYRQTLGQGPEFLTYFQNEAQLEKSRLLSDRFSAERPKGSFSTLEIQRTEQGDSAMYLCASSLGQINSPLHFGNGTRLTVT.

The rearrangement uses TRBV6-1 and TRBJ2-1, with TRBD2 matching over 13 bases. This CDR3 is built from 15 residues. Per the germline V gene, CDR1 is MNHNS and CDR2 is SASEGT. The V segment lost 7 bases and the J segment 9 bases; nucleotides outside the gene matches: 9. CDR3 nucleotide sequence: TGTGCCAGCAACATACCGGGACTAGCGGGGCGTGAGCAGTTCTTC. This gives the protein CASNIPGLAGREQFF.

This clonotype was observed a few times. The CDR3 coding sequence is TGTGCCAGCAGCCTCAGGGGGACCGGGACAGGGAACTACGAGCAGTACTTC. Translated, it gives CASSLRGTGTGNYEQYF. The chain carries TRBV11-2 and TRBJ2-7; 9 bases are a match to TRBD1. The J segment lost 3 bases and the V segment lost 5 bases, leaving 14 bases of the junction unmatched. CDR1 is SGHAT, CDR2 FQNNGV, per germline. The CDR3 is 17 amino acids. The complete variable domain, with remaining parts taken from reference TRBV11-2 and TRBJ2-7, reads EAGVAQSPRYKIIEKRQSVAFWCNPISGHATLYWYQQILGQGPKLLIQFQNNGVVDDSQLPKDRFSAERLKGVDSTLKIQPAKLEDSAVYLCASSLRGTGTGNYEQYFGPGTRLTVT.

This clonotype was observed a handful of times. This chain links TRBV12-3 or TRBV12-4 with TRBJ1-6, with a tentative D call TRBD1 (6 bases). V was pared by 2 bases and J by 10 bases, with 12 bases between. This CDR3 is 14 amino acids long. CDR3 amino acids: CASSLTGTRSPLHF. The CDR3 bases are TGTGCCAGCAGTTTAACAGGGACTCGATCACCCCTCCACTTT.

The chain links TRBV10-1 to TRBJ2-1; TRBD2 agrees at 11 bases. This CDR3 spans 16 amino acids. CDR1 and CDR2 from the germline V gene are WNHNN and SYGVQD (reference sequence). V shed 0 bases and J 3 bases; nucleotides not matched to a gene: 1. DNA of the CDR3: TGCGCCAGCAGTGAGTCGACTAGCGGGGACTACAATGAGCAGTTCTTC. Translating gives CASSESTSGDYNEQFF.

This clonotype was seen a few times. The CDR3 is CASSPSRGAGANVLTF. The CDR3 coding sequence is TGTGCCAGTAGTCCCTCACGGGGGGCTGGGGCCAACGTCCTGACTTTC. The chain links TRBV19 to TRBJ2-6, with 7 bases aligning to TRBD2. Unmatched junction bases numbered 6, after V lost 5 bases and J lost 2 bases. Germline V CDR1 and CDR2: LNHDA, SQIVND (reference sequence). The CDR3 spans 16 residues.

In this sample, this clonotype turned up many times. The V and J genes are TRBV6-2 or TRBV6-3 and TRBJ2-7; D unresolved. Per germline, CDR1 MNHEY and CDR2 SVGEGT. The CDR3 is 14 amino acids. Trimming cost V 2 bases and J 1 base, with 9 bases left between them. This CDR3 reads CASSYPTRSYEQYF. The CDR3 DNA is TGTGCCAGCAGTTACCCCACGAGATCCTACGAGCAGTACTTC.

This clonotype is medium-sized within its sample. The V call is TRBV27, the J call TRBJ2-7; TRBD2 aligns across 9 bases. After removal of 3 bases from V and 3 bases from J, the junction contained 3 bases not matched to a gene. Germline V gene sequence: CDR1 MNHEY, CDR2 SMNVEV (reference sequence). This CDR3 comprises 14 residues. The CDR3 sequence: CASSFKAGGYEQYF. The DNA of the CDR3 is TGTGCCAGCAGTTTCAAAGCGGGGGGCTACGAGCAGTACTTC.